This T cell receptor (beta chain) was recovered during a study of shared clonotypes between healthy human individuals. It was at deep level that the assay was run. Each PCR replicate from the sorted subsets contained 150 to 200 ng DNA, which is around 30,000 T cell genomes. Only in-frame clones appear in the TCRdb table, and some are missing; sequencing was by immunoSEQ multiplex PCR. The repertoire holds 2 million to 2.5 million clones, 93% seen once, with roughly 0.36% in the top ten. Comment on this clone: Its antigen is not identified.

Losses at the gene ends were 3 bases for V and 5 bases for J; bases not matched to a gene: 9. This CDR3 contains 15 residues. Germline loops: CDR1 KGHSH, CDR2 LQKENI. Findings of the study overall: Large depth notwithstanding, sorted-subset sequencing proved incomplete by rarefaction.

The chain joins TRBV18 to TRBJ2-5; 7 bases line up with TRBD2. Sequencing input: naive CD4+ T cells from PBMCs. Subset here: CD45RA+ positively selected. The receptor was isolated from a young man in good health. Some clones in this sample may be carry-over from other donors' samples. CDR3 residues: CASSPIAGVGETQYF. The CDR3 DNA is TGTGCCAGCTCACCGATTGCGGGAGTAGGTGAGACCCAGTACTTC.